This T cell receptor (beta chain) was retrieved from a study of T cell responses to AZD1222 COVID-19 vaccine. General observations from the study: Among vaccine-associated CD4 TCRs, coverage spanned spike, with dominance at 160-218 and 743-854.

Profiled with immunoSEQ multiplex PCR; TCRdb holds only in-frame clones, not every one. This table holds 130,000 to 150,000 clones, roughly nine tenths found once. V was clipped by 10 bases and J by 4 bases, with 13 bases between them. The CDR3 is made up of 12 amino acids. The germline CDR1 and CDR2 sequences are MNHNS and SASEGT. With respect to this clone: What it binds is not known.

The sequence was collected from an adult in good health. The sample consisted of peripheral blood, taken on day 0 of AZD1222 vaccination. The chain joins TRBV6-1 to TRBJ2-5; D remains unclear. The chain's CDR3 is CATTVAGETQYF. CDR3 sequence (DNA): TGTGCCACCACCGTGGCTGGAGAGACCCAGTACTTC.